This T cell receptor beta chain was retrieved from a study of T cells after yellow fever vaccination. In the study overall: With SMART-Seq v4 Ultra Low Input, the fractions containing low cell numbers were prepared. General study findings and limits: Reappearance after the booster was observed for most primary-vaccination clones (around 96% CD4, just over 85% CD8). Few clonotypes appeared in both CD4 and CD8 compartments.

This clonotype showed up many times. As yet, its antigen is unknown. The V and J ends lost 5 bases and 2 bases respectively, with 16 bases between them. The CDR3 totals 15 residues. Germline CDR1 is LNHNV and CDR2 is YYDKDF (reference sequence). The TCR cDNA carried a universal primer site and UMIs from 5'RACE template switching. TCRdb itself ran the 5' RACE reads through MiXCR, one entry per CDR3 protein. The data hold 100,000 to 150,000 distinct CDR3 sequences, with about 8.2% observed a single time. The TCR comes from a young man who received the YFV17D yellow fever vaccine. The sequenced sample was CD8+ T cells sorted from PBMCs, obtained on the day of the yellow fever booster vaccination. This chain uses TRBV15 with TRBJ2-7; the D gene is possibly TRBD1 (6 bases). This CDR3 is CATSSSATGAYEQYV. The CDR3 DNA sequence: TGTGCCACCAGCTCGTCGGCGACAGGAGCCTACGAGCAGTACGTC.